A selection of T cell receptor beta chains follows, all from one sample in a study of blood T cell repertoires in COVID-19. Profiling relied on immunoSEQ multiplex PCR, and the TCRdb table lists in-frame clones only, not all of them. The data show approximately 300,000 clones, with around 82% seen just once and around 16% held by the top ten. Sequenced sample: peripheral blood. The source of these receptors is a person aged 70 to 85 with COVID-19, enrolled during active disease. CDR3s include the opening cysteine and the closing phenylalanine or tryptophan. The order of the fields is D gene, clone size, V gene, J gene, CDR3 protein, CDR3 DNA. The D gene is left open where the match is weak. Clone size is not always given. Where it is, it says once, few, many or a class for expanded clones.

D gene: NA
clone size: NA
V gene: TRBV3-1/TRBV3-2
J gene: TRBJ2-5
CDR3 protein: CASRQTVEETQYF
CDR3 DNA: TGTGCCAGCAGGCAAACTGTAGAAGAGACCCAGTACTTC

D gene: TRBD2
clone size: NA
V gene: TRBV5-5
J gene: TRBJ2-4
CDR3 protein: CASYLIGTSAGIQYF
CDR3 DNA: TGTGCCAGCTATCTAATCGGAACTAGCGCCGGAATTCAGTACTTC

D gene: TRBD1
clone size: NA
V gene: TRBV5-1
J gene: TRBJ2-7
CDR3 protein: CASSVTGTGSYEQYF
CDR3 DNA: TGCGCCAGCAGCGTAACCGGGACAGGGTCCTACGAGCAGTACTTC

D gene: NA
clone size: NA
V gene: TRBV6-2/TRBV6-3
J gene: TRBJ2-1
CDR3 protein: CASSTPRLTHNEQFF
CDR3 DNA: TGTGCCAGCAGCACCCCAAGACTAACCCACAATGAGCAGTTCTTC

D gene: NA
clone size: NA
V gene: TRBV4-3
J gene: TRBJ2-3
CDR3 protein: CASSQVSGADTQYF
CDR3 DNA: TGCGCCAGCAGCCAAGTGTCGGGAGCAGATACGCAGTATTTT

D gene: NA
clone size: NA
V gene: TRBV7-9
J gene: TRBJ1-1
CDR3 protein: CASSTALDTEAFF
CDR3 DNA: TGTGCCAGCAGCACAGCCTTAGACACTGAAGCTTTCTTT

D gene: TRBD1
clone size: NA
V gene: TRBV11-2
J gene: TRBJ1-1
CDR3 protein: CASSSGEQGSGTEAFF
CDR3 DNA: TGTGCCAGCAGCTCAGGAGAACAGGGGAGTGGAACTGAAGCTTTCTTT

D gene: TRBD2
clone size: NA
V gene: TRBV5-4
J gene: TRBJ2-2
CDR3 protein: CASRTAGTGELFF
CDR3 DNA: TGTGCCAGCAGGACAGCGGGGACCGGGGAGCTGTTTTTT

D gene: NA
clone size: NA
V gene: TRBV18
J gene: TRBJ2-3
CDR3 protein: CASSPLTSTDTQYF
CDR3 DNA: TGTGCCAGCTCACCCCTCACTAGCACAGATACGCAGTATTTT

D gene: TRBD1
clone size: NA
V gene: TRBV7-8
J gene: TRBJ1-1
CDR3 protein: CASSSDRGEAFF
CDR3 DNA: TGTGCCAGCAGCTCGGACAGGGGTGAAGCTTTCTTT

D gene: NA
clone size: NA
V gene: TRBV2
J gene: TRBJ1-1
CDR3 protein: CASSERFNPIMNTEAFF
CDR3 DNA: TGTGCCAGCAGTGAACGGTTTAACCCTATTATGAACACTGAAGCTTTCTTT

D gene: NA
clone size: NA
V gene: TRBV18
J gene: TRBJ2-3
CDR3 protein: CASSPGGGVDTQYF
CDR3 DNA: TGTGCCAGCTCACCAGGGGGCGGAGTAGATACGCAGTATTTT

D gene: NA
clone size: NA
V gene: TRBV12-3/TRBV12-4
J gene: TRBJ2-1
CDR3 protein: CASSAVNEQFF
CDR3 DNA: TGTGCCAGCAGTGCAGTAAATGAGCAGTTCTTC

D gene: NA
clone size: NA
V gene: TRBV7-8
J gene: TRBJ2-7
CDR3 protein: CASSQMGQGFGEQYF
CDR3 DNA: TGTGCCAGCAGCCAAATGGGGCAGGGGTTTGGCGAGCAGTACTTC

D gene: NA
clone size: NA
V gene: TRBV24-1
J gene: TRBJ2-2
CDR3 protein: CATSDPTRDSGELFF
CDR3 DNA: TGTGCCACCAGTGACCCGACTCGGGATTCCGGGGAGCTGTTTTTT

D gene: TRBD1
clone size: NA
V gene: TRBV18
J gene: TRBJ1-5
CDR3 protein: CASSQNRDRDQPQHF
CDR3 DNA: TGTGCCAGCTCACAAAACCGGGACAGGGATCAGCCCCAGCATTTT

D gene: NA
clone size: NA
V gene: TRBV11-2
J gene: TRBJ1-4
CDR3 protein: CASSLNPQGGEKLFF
CDR3 DNA: TGTGCCAGCAGCTTAAACCCGCAAGGGGGTGAAAAACTGTTTTTT

D gene: NA
clone size: NA
V gene: TRBV7-2
J gene: TRBJ2-7
CDR3 protein: CASSPDTYEQYF
CDR3 DNA: TGTGCCAGCAGCCCGGACACCTACGAGCAGTACTTC

D gene: NA
clone size: NA
V gene: TRBV7-2
J gene: TRBJ2-1
CDR3 protein: CASSFAGTRLNEQFF
CDR3 DNA: TGTGCCAGCAGCTTTGCCGGGACTCGCCTCAATGAGCAGTTCTTC

D gene: TRBD1
clone size: NA
V gene: TRBV28
J gene: TRBJ1-5
CDR3 protein: CASRGGQGKISPQHF
CDR3 DNA: TGTGCCAGCAGAGGGGGACAGGGTAAAATCAGCCCCCAGCATTTT

D gene: TRBD2
clone size: NA
V gene: TRBV7-9
J gene: TRBJ2-4
CDR3 protein: CASSGRTSGRGIAKNIQYF
CDR3 DNA: TGTGCCAGCAGCGGCCGGACTAGCGGGAGGGGGATAGCCAAAAACATTCAGTACTTC

D gene: NA
clone size: NA
V gene: TRBV7-9
J gene: TRBJ1-2
CDR3 protein: CASSSGRPNGYTF
CDR3 DNA: TGTGCCAGCAGCTCCGGGAGGCCAAATGGCTACACCTTC

D gene: TRBD2
clone size: once
V gene: TRBV5-1
J gene: TRBJ2-1
CDR3 protein: CASSRDMAGGNEQFF
CDR3 DNA: TGCGCCAGCAGCAGGGACATGGCGGGAGGGAATGAGCAGTTCTTC

D gene: TRBD1
clone size: NA
V gene: TRBV2
J gene: TRBJ2-7
CDR3 protein: CASSEVGGASEQYF
CDR3 DNA: TGTGCCAGCAGTGAGGTAGGGGGCGCATCCGAGCAGTACTTC

D gene: NA
clone size: NA
V gene: TRBV18
J gene: TRBJ2-5
CDR3 protein: CASSPQAGQETQYF
CDR3 DNA: TGTGCCAGCTCACCACAAGCGGGCCAAGAGACCCAGTACTTC

D gene: NA
clone size: NA
V gene: TRBV19
J gene: TRBJ2-7
CDR3 protein: CASSLQGSGYEQYF
CDR3 DNA: TGTGCCAGTAGTTTACAGGGATCGGGCTACGAGCAGTACTTC

D gene: NA
clone size: few
V gene: TRBV9
J gene: TRBJ2-1
CDR3 protein: CASSATGINEQFF
CDR3 DNA: TGTGCCAGCAGCGCTACAGGGATCAATGAGCAGTTCTTC

D gene: TRBD1
clone size: NA
V gene: TRBV6-4
J gene: TRBJ1-2
CDR3 protein: CASRADRGLAGYTF
CDR3 DNA: TGTGCCAGCAGAGCAGACAGGGGCCTTGCTGGCTACACCTTC

D gene: TRBD2
clone size: NA
V gene: TRBV7-2
J gene: TRBJ2-2
CDR3 protein: CASSLRGRPSGSRVGELFF
CDR3 DNA: TGTGCCAGCAGCTTGAGGGGGAGGCCGAGCGGGAGTAGGGTCGGGGAGCTGTTTTTT

D gene: NA
clone size: NA
V gene: TRBV6-6
J gene: TRBJ1-2
CDR3 protein: CASSGNGERYGYTF
CDR3 DNA: TGTGCCAGCAGTGGGAACGGGGAACGCTATGGCTACACCTTC

D gene: TRBD1
clone size: NA
V gene: TRBV6-1
J gene: TRBJ1-3
CDR3 protein: CASSETWTGRNTIYF
CDR3 DNA: TGTGCCAGCAGTGAAACCTGGACAGGGAGAAACACCATATATTTT

D gene: NA
clone size: few
V gene: TRBV6-4
J gene: TRBJ2-3
CDR3 protein: CASSDFGSGNTDTQYF
CDR3 DNA: TGTGCCAGCAGTGATTTCGGGAGCGGAAACACAGATACGCAGTATTTT

D gene: NA
clone size: NA
V gene: TRBV7-2
J gene: TRBJ1-6
CDR3 protein: CASSFSSVPGSPLHF
CDR3 DNA: TGTGCCAGCAGCTTTTCCAGCGTGCCGGGTTCACCCCTCCACTTT

D gene: NA
clone size: NA
V gene: TRBV2
J gene: TRBJ1-1
CDR3 protein: CASRGDNFHTEAFF
CDR3 DNA: TGTGCCAGCAGAGGGGACAACTTCCACACTGAAGCTTTCTTT

D gene: NA
clone size: NA
V gene: TRBV3-1/TRBV3-2
J gene: TRBJ2-1
CDR3 protein: CASSHQGYNEQFF
CDR3 DNA: TGTGCCAGCAGCCATCAGGGGTACAATGAGCAGTTCTTC

D gene: NA
clone size: NA
V gene: TRBV23-1
J gene: TRBJ1-5
CDR3 protein: CASSQSPNSNQPQHF
CDR3 DNA: TGCGCCAGCAGTCAATCCCCTAATAGCAATCAGCCCCAGCATTTT

D gene: NA
clone size: NA
V gene: TRBV11-2
J gene: TRBJ2-4
CDR3 protein: CASSTITVDKNIQYF
CDR3 DNA: TGTGCCAGCAGCACTATAACTGTCGACAAAAACATTCAGTACTTC

D gene: NA
clone size: NA
V gene: TRBV5-1
J gene: TRBJ2-1
CDR3 protein: CASSWTPGAENNEQFF
CDR3 DNA: TGCGCCAGCAGCTGGACCCCAGGGGCGGAGAACAATGAGCAGTTCTTC

D gene: TRBD2
clone size: NA
V gene: TRBV18
J gene: TRBJ2-3
CDR3 protein: CASSPRFGAGGPRGVDTQYF
CDR3 DNA: TGTGCCAGCTCACCGCGGTTCGGAGCGGGGGGGCCAAGAGGGGTAGATACGCAGTATTTT

D gene: TRBD1
clone size: NA
V gene: TRBV7-8
J gene: TRBJ2-1
CDR3 protein: CASSSPGQGSYNEQFF
CDR3 DNA: TGTGCCAGCAGCTCCCCGGGACAGGGTTCCTACAATGAGCAGTTCTTC

D gene: NA
clone size: NA
V gene: TRBV18
J gene: TRBJ1-1
CDR3 protein: CASSPRPGTGTGEAFF
CDR3 DNA: TGTGCCAGCTCACCACGACCCGGAACAGGGACCGGTGAAGCTTTCTTT

D gene: NA
clone size: NA
V gene: TRBV11-2
J gene: TRBJ2-3
CDR3 protein: CASSFGGGPTDTQYF
CDR3 DNA: TGTGCCAGCAGCTTTGGTGGAGGACCTACAGATACGCAGTATTTT

D gene: TRBD1
clone size: once
V gene: TRBV5-1
J gene: TRBJ1-1
CDR3 protein: CASSARSGTGGITEAFF
CDR3 DNA: TGCGCCAGCTCTGCCAGATCCGGGACAGGGGGTATCACTGAAGCTTTCTTT

D gene: NA
clone size: NA
V gene: TRBV19
J gene: TRBJ1-2
CDR3 protein: CASSIQGRTNYGYTF
CDR3 DNA: TGTGCCAGTAGTATACAGGGCCGGACTAACTATGGCTACACCTTC

D gene: TRBD1
clone size: NA
V gene: TRBV7-9
J gene: TRBJ1-4
CDR3 protein: CASSLSGGREKLFF
CDR3 DNA: TGTGCCAGCAGCTTGTCAGGGGGGAGGGAAAAACTGTTTTTT

D gene: TRBD2
clone size: few
V gene: TRBV7-2
J gene: TRBJ2-7
CDR3 protein: CASSSEGTSGSYEQYF
CDR3 DNA: TGTGCCAGCAGCTCCGAAGGGACTAGCGGATCCTACGAGCAGTACTTC

D gene: TRBD2
clone size: few
V gene: TRBV10-3
J gene: TRBJ2-2
CDR3 protein: CAITESSGGHTNTGELFF
CDR3 DNA: TGTGCCATCACGGAATCTAGCGGGGGCCACACGAACACCGGGGAGCTGTTTTTT

D gene: TRBD2
clone size: NA
V gene: TRBV7-8
J gene: TRBJ2-2
CDR3 protein: CASSLRTSGRNTGELFF
CDR3 DNA: TGTGCCAGCAGCTTAAGGACTAGCGGGAGAAACACCGGGGAGCTGTTTTTT

D gene: NA
clone size: NA
V gene: TRBV7-2
J gene: TRBJ2-2
CDR3 protein: CASKSGANTGELFF
CDR3 DNA: TGTGCCAGCAAGTCGGGGGCGAACACCGGGGAGCTGTTTTTT

D gene: TRBD1
clone size: NA
V gene: TRBV2
J gene: TRBJ1-2
CDR3 protein: CASREGTDGYTF
CDR3 DNA: TGTGCCAGCAGGGAAGGGACAGATGGCTACACCTTC